This TCR beta chain was identified in a study of blood T cells in healthy people across ages. The CDR3 length is 13 residues. The V gene's germline CDR1 is SGHNT and CDR2 YYREEE (reference sequence). V dropped 0 bases and J dropped 10 bases, with 11 bases sitting between them. For the second PCR, which ran for roughly 6 to 12 cycles, a sample-barcoded 5' primer and a J-beta primer mix were used. Each CDR3 protein gets one entry after TCRdb re-called the 5' RACE reads with MiXCR. The table includes fewer than 2 million distinct CDR3 sequences, around 42% detected once. This rearrangement joins TRBV5-4 to TRBJ2-1; D uncertain. The clonotype comes from a human donor in good health. Material for sequencing was blood. The CDR3 sequence is CASSLDPTDEQFF. The CDR3 coding sequence is TGTGCCAGCAGCTTGGACCCCACGGACGAGCAGTTCTTC.